The 23 T cell receptor beta chains reported below all come from one sample, sequenced in a study. TCRdb reprocessed the RT-PCR reads via MiXCR and lists one record per CDR3 protein. Found here are about 700,000 distinct CDR3 sequences, over 12% of them singletons; the top ten hold roughly 3.9%. Sequencing was performed on memory CD4+ T cells from blood. The receptors come from a female donor in good health, serving as a healthy control.

This clonotype was picked up many times. The rearrangement joins TRBV4-1 to TRBJ2-5; unclear D gene. This CDR3 is 15 amino acids long. Trimming took 1 base from V and 0 from J, leaving 9 bases between them. Germline V lookup: CDR1 MGHRA, CDR2 YSYEKL. CDR3 in DNA: TGCGCCAGCAGCCAAGGGGTGGCAGACCAAGAGACCCAGTACTTC. Amino acids: CASSQGVADQETQYF.

In this sample, this clonotype turned up a few times. V gene TRBV12-3 or TRBV12-4 combines with J gene TRBJ2-2; D is unclear. The CDR3 has 14 residues. V shed 5 bases and J shed 0 bases, with 7 bases lying between them. Here the CDR3 DNA reads TGTGCCAGCAGTATTCATTCGAACACCGGGGAGCTGTTTTTT. Translation: CASSIHSNTGELFF.

This clonotype was found a few times. V is TRBV11-2 and J is TRBJ1-1; a possible D gene is TRBD1 (5 bases). Trimming left V 1 base short and J 1 base short, with 13 bases between. Germline CDR1 SGHAT, CDR2 FQNNGV. The CDR3 totals 16 residues. CDR3 nucleotides: TGTGCCAGCAGCTTAGGACTTACAAGGGGGAACACTGAAGCTTTCTTT. It translates to CASSLGLTRGNTEAFF.

The chain carries TRBV7-9 and TRBJ1-1, with unresolved D. CDR3 size: 15 residues. Trimming shortened V by 0 bases and J by 0 bases, and 8 bases separated the two germline ends. The V gene's germline CDR1 is SEHNR and CDR2 FQNEAQ (reference sequence). The CDR3 nucleotides read TGTGCCAGCAGCTTAGCTTTTCAGATGAACACTGAAGCTTTCTTT. Protein: CASSLAFQMNTEAFF.

J is TRBJ1-1 and V is TRBV4-3; D is uncertain. CDR1 is LGHNA and CDR2 is YSLEER in the germline V gene. The CDR3 spans 15 residues. With 3 bases removed from V and 1 base from J, the gap between germline ends came to 12 bases. CDR3 sequence (DNA): TGCGCCAGCAGCCACCTCGACGAGGGGAACACTGAAGCTTTCTTT. Protein: CASSHLDEGNTEAFF.

Comment on this clonotype: The junction differs from germline at one of its ends, possibly a read error. The chain couples TRBV20-1 to TRBJ2-5; no clear D gene. Germline values: CDR1 DFQATT, CDR2 SNEGSKA (reference sequence). The CDR3 is 12 amino acids. In DNA form, the CDR3 reads TGCAGTGCTGGAGAGAACCAAGAGACCCAGTACTTC. Residues: CSAGENQETQYF.

There are many counts of this clonotype. The V call is TRBV29-1, the J call TRBJ1-1, with D possibly matching TRBD1 (5 bases). In germline, CDR1 is SQVTM, CDR2 ANQGSEA. V lost 7 bases to trimming and J lost 1 base, with 10 bases between them. The length of the CDR3 is 12 residues. The CDR3 bases are TGCAGCGGGGGAGGACAGAACACTGAAGCTTTCTTT. It codes for CSGGGQNTEAFF. Full variable domain (outside the CDR3, taken from reference TRBV29-1 and TRBJ1-1): SAVISQKPSRDICQRGTSLTIQCQVDSQVTMMFWYRQQPGQSLTLIATANQGSEATYESGFVIDKFPISRPNLTFSTLTVSNMSPEDSSIYLCSGGGQNTEAFFGQGTRLTVV.

This clonotype has a handful of counts. J is TRBJ2-1 and V is TRBV3-1; the D gene is possibly TRBD2 (6 bases). Germline V lookup: CDR1 LGHDT, CDR2 YNNKEL (reference sequence). Trimming stripped 0 bases from V and 2 bases from J, with 11 bases between. The CDR3 loop spans 16 amino acids. The CDR3 sequence: CASSQDHGGAYNEQFF. DNA for the CDR3: TGTGCCAGCAGCCAAGATCATGGCGGGGCCTACAATGAGCAGTTCTTC.

This clonotype showed up many times. An end of the junction does not agree with germline; a read error may underlie this. This chain uses TRBV6-5 with TRBJ2-3; 7 bases line up with TRBD2. CDR1 and CDR2 from the germline V gene are MNHEY and SVGAGI. The CDR3 has 14 residues. Here the CDR3 reads CASSYSGSTDTQYF. The CDR3 DNA reads as TGCGCCAGCAGTTATAGCGGGAGCACAGATACGCAGTATTTT.

This clonotype has at least ten counts. The chain uses TRBV7-9 and TRBJ2-2, with D unresolved. The CDR3 spans 16 residues. Trimming cost V 5 bases and J 0 bases, with 13 bases left between them. CDR1 is SEHNR and CDR2 is FQNEAQ in the germline V gene (reference sequence). The CDR3 region has the DNA TGTGCCAGCAGCCGGAACGGCGCGGCGAACACCGGGGAGCTGTTTTTT. It encodes CASSRNGAANTGELFF. The variable domain in full, completed from reference TRBV7-9 and TRBJ2-2, reads DTGVSQNPRHKITKRGQNVTFRCDPISEHNRLYWYRQTLGQGPEFLTYFQNEAQLEKSRLLSDRFSAERPKGSFSTLEIQRTEQGDSAMYLCASSRNGAANTGELFFGEGSRLTVL.

This clonotype was counted only a few times. V is TRBV9 and J is TRBJ1-3; a weak D match, TRBD1 (6 bases). The V and J ends lost 5 bases and 0 bases respectively, with 15 bases between them. Germline values: CDR1 SGDLS, CDR2 YYNGEE. The CDR3 runs 16 residues. The CDR3 loop reads CASSVGGTHSGNTIYF. The CDR3 DNA follows: TGTGCCAGCAGTGTGGGTGGGACACACTCTGGAAACACCATATATTTT.

The rearrangement uses TRBV20-1 and TRBJ2-3; D remains unclear. The CDR3 loop spans 14 amino acids. Trimming took 0 bases from V and 4 from J, leaving 11 bases between them. Germline CDR1 reads DFQATT; CDR2 reads SNEGSKA (reference sequence). In nucleotides, the CDR3 is TGCAGTGCTAGAGATCCGAGACAATCAGATACGCAGTATTTT. Amino acids: CSARDPRQSDTQYF.

The V gene is TRBV6-6, the J gene TRBJ1-1; D is unresolved. V was clipped by 6 bases and J by 1 base, with 9 bases between them. The germline V gene encodes CDR1 MNHNY and CDR2 SVGAGI (reference sequence). The CDR3 is made up of 13 amino acids. The CDR3 bases are TGTGCCAGCAGCCTGAACAAGAACACTGAAGCTTTCTTT. It is translated as CASSLNKNTEAFF.

In this sample, this clonotype turned up a few times. The chain couples TRBV24-1 to TRBJ2-3; TRBD1 or TRBD2 may be the D gene (5 bases each). The CDR3 has 18 residues. Germline V gene data show CDR1 as KGHDR and CDR2 as SFDVKD. The V end lost 4 bases, the J end lost 1 base, and 20 bases lay between the germline ends. The CDR3 region has the DNA TGTGCCACCAGTGAACCACGGACCGGGACCTCGGGCACAGATACGCAGTATTTT. This translates into CATSEPRTGTSGTDTQYF.

This clonotype was detected ten times or more. CDR3 DNA sequence: TGCGCCAGCAGCCAACAGGGGTTCTACGAGCAGTACTTC. Its protein is CASSQQGFYEQYF. This rearrangement joins TRBV4-3 to TRBJ2-7; the D gene is possibly TRBD1 (6 bases). Germline V gene data show CDR1 as LGHNA and CDR2 as YSLEER. Trimming shortened V by 2 bases and J by 3 bases, and 8 bases separated the two germline ends. The CDR3 is 13 amino acids.

The chain links TRBV4-1 to TRBJ2-5; the D is unclear. CDR1 is MGHRA and CDR2 is YSYEKL in the germline V gene. The CDR3 consists of 13 residues. The ends were cut back, 4 bases at V and 5 bases at J, with 11 bases in the middle. CDR3 sequence reads: CASSPGSTETQYF. CDR3 DNA: TGCGCCAGCAGCCCCGGGTCCACGGAGACCCAGTACTTC.

This clonotype was found a few times. The chain is built from TRBV3-1 and TRBJ1-1, with unresolved D. Germline-derived CDR1 and CDR2 are LGHDT and YNNKEL (reference sequence). Trimming removed 4 bases at V and 2 bases at J, with 14 bases between. There are 15 residues in the CDR3. CDR3 region: CASSPSGRLNTEAFF. In DNA form, the CDR3 reads TGTGCCAGCAGCCCTTCCGGACGGCTAAACACTGAAGCTTTCTTT.

V is TRBV3-1 and J is TRBJ2-5; D perhaps matches TRBD1 (7 bases). The V end was cut by 4 bases, the J end by 5 bases, with 17 bases between. Germline V gene data show CDR1 as LGHDT and CDR2 as YNNKEL (reference sequence). The CDR3 has 15 residues. CDR3 in amino acids: CASSPGGTFRETQYF. As DNA, the CDR3 is TGTGCCAGCAGCCCAGGGGGGACCTTTCGGGAGACCCAGTACTTC.

The chain recombines TRBV28 with TRBJ2-1; the match to TRBD2 covers 16 bases. The CDR3 covers 17 residues. V trimming: 9 bases; J trimming: 0 bases; junction bases outside the gene matches: 5. The germline V gene encodes CDR1 MDHEN and CDR2 SYDVKM. The chain's CDR3 is CASTGLAGGSSYNEQFF. The CDR3 DNA reads TGTGCCAGTACGGGACTAGCGGGAGGGAGCTCCTACAATGAGCAGTTCTTC.

This clonotype was observed a few times. The chain carries TRBV12-3 or TRBV12-4 and TRBJ1-4, with D unclear. V was trimmed by 4 bases and J by 8 bases, leaving 14 bases between them. This CDR3 region has 14 residues. CDR3 nucleotides: TGTGCCAGCAGTTCGGGAATATCATGGGAAAAACTGTTTTTT. Its protein product is CASSSGISWEKLFF.

This clonotype was recorded at least ten times. This chain's CDR3 is CASSYLGGYTF. The CDR3 region has the DNA TGTGCCAGCAGTTACCTAGGGGGCTACACCTTC. The rearrangement uses TRBV6-5 and TRBJ1-2; D is uncertain. The CDR3 sequence is 11 residues long. From germline, CDR1 is MNHEY and CDR2 SVGAGI. Trimming removed 2 bases at V and 8 bases at J, with 6 bases between.

This clonotype was seen a handful of times. The V and J genes are TRBV20-1 and TRBJ2-1; D not certain. The germline V gene has CDR1 DFQATT and CDR2 SNEGSKA (reference sequence). There are 12 residues in the CDR3. The ends were cut back, 2 bases at V and 5 bases at J, with 7 bases in the middle. In DNA, the CDR3 is TGCAGTGCTAGACATCATGACAATGAGCAGTTCTTC. It codes for CSARHHDNEQFF.

The chain couples TRBV29-1 to TRBJ2-4; D possibly uses TRBD1 or TRBD2 (5 bases each). The length of the CDR3 is 14 residues. In germline, CDR1 is SQVTM, CDR2 ANQGSEA. Trimming took off 0 bases at V and 5 bases at J, with 11 bases between the two ends. The DNA of the CDR3 is TGCAGCGTTGAAGATCCGGTGGGACAAAACATTCAGTACTTC. It codes for CSVEDPVGQNIQYF.